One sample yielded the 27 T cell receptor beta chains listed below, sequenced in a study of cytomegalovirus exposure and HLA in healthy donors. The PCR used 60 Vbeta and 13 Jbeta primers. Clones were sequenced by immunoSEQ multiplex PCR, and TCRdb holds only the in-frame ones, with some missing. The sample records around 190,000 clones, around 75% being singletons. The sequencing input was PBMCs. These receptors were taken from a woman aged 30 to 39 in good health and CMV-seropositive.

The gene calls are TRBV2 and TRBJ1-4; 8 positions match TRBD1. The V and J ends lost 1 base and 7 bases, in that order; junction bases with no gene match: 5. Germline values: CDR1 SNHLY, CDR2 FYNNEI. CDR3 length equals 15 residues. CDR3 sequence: CASSEGTGGGEKLFF. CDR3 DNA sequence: TGTGCCAGCAGTGAAGGAACAGGGGGTGGTGAAAAACTGTTTTTT. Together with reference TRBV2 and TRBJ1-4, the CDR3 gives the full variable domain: EPEVTQTPSHQVTQMGQEVILRCVPISNHLYFYWYRQILGQKVEFLVSFYNNEISEKSEIFDDQFSVERPDGSNFTLKIRSTKLEDSAMYFCASSEGTGGGEKLFFGSGTQLSVL.

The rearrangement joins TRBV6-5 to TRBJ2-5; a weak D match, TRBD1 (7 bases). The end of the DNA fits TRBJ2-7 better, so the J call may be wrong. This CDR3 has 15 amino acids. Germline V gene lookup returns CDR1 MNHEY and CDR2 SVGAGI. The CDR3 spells CASSYSQGEVYEQYF. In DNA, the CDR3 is TGTGCCAGCAGTTACTCTCAGGGGGAGGTTTACGAGCAGTACTTC.

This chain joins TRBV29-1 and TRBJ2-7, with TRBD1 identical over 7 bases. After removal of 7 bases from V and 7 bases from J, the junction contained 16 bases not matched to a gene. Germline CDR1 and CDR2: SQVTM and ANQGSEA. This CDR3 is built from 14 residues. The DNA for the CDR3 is TGCAGCGCCTCCACCGGGACAGTAACGTGGGAGCAGTACTTC. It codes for CSASTGTVTWEQYF.

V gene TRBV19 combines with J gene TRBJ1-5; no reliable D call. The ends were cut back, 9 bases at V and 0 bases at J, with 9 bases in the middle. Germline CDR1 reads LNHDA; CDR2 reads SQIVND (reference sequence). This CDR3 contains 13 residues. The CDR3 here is CASALLSNQPQHF. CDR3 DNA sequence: TGTGCCAGCGCACTACTTAGCAATCAGCCCCAGCATTTT. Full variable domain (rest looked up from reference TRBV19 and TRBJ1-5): DGGITQSPKYLFRKEGQNVTLSCEQNLNHDAMYWYRQDPGQGLRLIYYSQIVNDFQKGDIAEGYSVSREKKESFPLTVTSAQKNPTAFYLCASALLSNQPQHFGDGTRLSIL.

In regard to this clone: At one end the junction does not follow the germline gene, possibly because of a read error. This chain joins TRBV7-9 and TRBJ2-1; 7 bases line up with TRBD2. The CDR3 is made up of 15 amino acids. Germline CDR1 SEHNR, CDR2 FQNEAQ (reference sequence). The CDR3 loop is CSSRSKSGESNEQFF. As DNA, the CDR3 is TGTTCCAGCAGATCTAAAAGCGGGGAATCCAATGAGCAGTTCTTC.

The CDR3 DNA sequence: TGTGCCAGCAGCCCGAGCGGGGTCCACAATGAGCAGTTCTTC. Amino acid sequence: CASSPSGVHNEQFF. V gene TRBV14 combines with J gene TRBJ2-1, with 7 positions matching TRBD2. The length of the CDR3 is 14 residues. The V segment lost 4 bases and the J segment 5 bases; nucleotides outside the gene matches: 5. Germline assignment: CDR1 SGHDN and CDR2 FVKESK.

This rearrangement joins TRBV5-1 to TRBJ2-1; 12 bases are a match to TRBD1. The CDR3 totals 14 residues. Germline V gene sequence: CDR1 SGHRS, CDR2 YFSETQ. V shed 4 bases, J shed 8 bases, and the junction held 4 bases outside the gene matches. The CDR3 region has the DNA TGCGCCAGCAGCAGGGGGACAGGGGGCGATGAGCAGTTCTTC. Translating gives CASSRGTGGDEQFF.

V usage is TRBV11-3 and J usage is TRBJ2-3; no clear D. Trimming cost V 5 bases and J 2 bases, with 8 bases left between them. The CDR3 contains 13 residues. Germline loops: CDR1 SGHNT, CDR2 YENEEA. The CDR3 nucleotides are TGTGCCAGCAGCCGAGAGAACACAGATACGCAGTATTTT. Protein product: CASSRENTDTQYF.

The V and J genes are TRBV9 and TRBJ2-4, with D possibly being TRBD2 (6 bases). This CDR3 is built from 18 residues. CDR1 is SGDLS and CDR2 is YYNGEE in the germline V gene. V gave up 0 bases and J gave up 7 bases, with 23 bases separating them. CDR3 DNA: TGTGCCAGCAGCGTAGGAAGGGCGGTCGGGAGCATCTCGAACATTCAGTACTTC. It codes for CASSVGRAVGSISNIQYF.

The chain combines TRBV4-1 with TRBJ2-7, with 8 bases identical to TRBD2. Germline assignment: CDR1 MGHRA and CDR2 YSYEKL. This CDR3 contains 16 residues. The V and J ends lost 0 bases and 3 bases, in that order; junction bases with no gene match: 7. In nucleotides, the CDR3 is TGCGCCAGCAGCCAAGATCAAGGGACTAGGTACTACGAGCAGTACTTC. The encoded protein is CASSQDQGTRYYEQYF.

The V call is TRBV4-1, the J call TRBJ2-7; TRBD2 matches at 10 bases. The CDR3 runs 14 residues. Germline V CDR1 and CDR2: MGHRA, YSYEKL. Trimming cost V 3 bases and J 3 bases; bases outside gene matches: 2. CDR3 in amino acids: CASSQVAGGYEQYF. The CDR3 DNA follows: TGCGCCAGCAGCCAGGTAGCGGGAGGCTACGAGCAGTACTTC.

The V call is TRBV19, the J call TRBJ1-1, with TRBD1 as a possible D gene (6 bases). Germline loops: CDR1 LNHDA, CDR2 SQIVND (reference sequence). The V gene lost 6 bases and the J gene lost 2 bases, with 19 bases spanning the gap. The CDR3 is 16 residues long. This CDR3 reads CASSLGGAKGNTEAFF. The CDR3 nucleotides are TGTGCCAGTAGCCTGGGGGGGGCGAAAGGTAACACTGAAGCTTTCTTT.

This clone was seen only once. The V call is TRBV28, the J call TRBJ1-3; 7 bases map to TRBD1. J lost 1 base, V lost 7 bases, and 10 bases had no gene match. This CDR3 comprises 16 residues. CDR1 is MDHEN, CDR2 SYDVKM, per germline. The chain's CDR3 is CASTPWTGPSGNTIYF. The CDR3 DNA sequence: TGTGCCAGCACCCCTTGGACAGGTCCATCTGGAAACACCATATATTTT.

In nucleotides, the CDR3 is TGTGCCACCAGCAGAGTCGCGGGAGTCTTTGAGCAGTACTTC. It encodes CATSRVAGVFEQYF. The rearrangement joins TRBV15 to TRBJ2-7; 7 bases are a match to TRBD2. The trim removed 1 base at V and 7 bases at J, leaving 7 bases unmatched. The CDR3 length is 14 residues. The germline V gene encodes CDR1 LNHNV and CDR2 YYDKDF (reference sequence).

DNA for the CDR3: TGCGCCAGCAGCTTGGTCGCGGCAACGAACACCGGGGAGCTGTTTTTT. It encodes CASSLVAATNTGELFF. J is TRBJ2-2 and V is TRBV5-1; D remains ambiguous. This CDR3 is 16 amino acids long. Germline V gene sequence: CDR1 SGHRS, CDR2 YFSETQ. V was pared by 0 bases and J by 0 bases, with 9 bases between.

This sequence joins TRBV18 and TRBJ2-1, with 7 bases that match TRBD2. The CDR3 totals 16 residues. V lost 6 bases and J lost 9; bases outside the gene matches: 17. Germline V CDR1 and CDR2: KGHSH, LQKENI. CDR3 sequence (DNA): TGTGCCAGCTCCGACCGTCCGGGACCCGGGAGGTTTGAGCAGTTCTTC. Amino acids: CASSDRPGPGRFEQFF.

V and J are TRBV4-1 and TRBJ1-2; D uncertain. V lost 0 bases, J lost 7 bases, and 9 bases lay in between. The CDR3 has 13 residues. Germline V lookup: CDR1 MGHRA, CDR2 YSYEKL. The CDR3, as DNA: TGCGCCAGCAGCCAAGATCTAGTTTCTGGCTACACCTTC. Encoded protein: CASSQDLVSGYTF.

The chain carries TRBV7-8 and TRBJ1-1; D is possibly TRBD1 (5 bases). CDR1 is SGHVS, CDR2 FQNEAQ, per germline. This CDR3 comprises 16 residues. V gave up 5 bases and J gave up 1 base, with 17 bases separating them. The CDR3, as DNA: TGTGCCAGCAGCCCTACCGAACAGGTTCCGAACACTGAAGCTTTCTTT. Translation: CASSPTEQVPNTEAFF.

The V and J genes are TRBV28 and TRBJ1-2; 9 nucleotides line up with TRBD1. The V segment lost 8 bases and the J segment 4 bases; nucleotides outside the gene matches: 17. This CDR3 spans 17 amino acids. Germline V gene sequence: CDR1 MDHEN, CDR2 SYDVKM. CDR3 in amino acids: CASEPGTGRHGPYGYTF. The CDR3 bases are TGTGCCAGCGAGCCCGGGACAGGGCGCCACGGCCCCTATGGCTACACCTTC.

The CDR3 loop is CASREQGKPYGYTF. In DNA form, the CDR3 reads TGCGCCAGCAGAGAACAGGGGAAGCCCTATGGCTACACCTTC. The V gene is TRBV5-1, the J gene TRBJ1-2, with 7 bases aligning to TRBD1. The CDR3 runs to 14 residues. With V trimmed by 5 bases and J by 4 bases, 8 bases remained unmatched. Looked up from germline, CDR1 is SGHRS and CDR2 is YFSETQ.

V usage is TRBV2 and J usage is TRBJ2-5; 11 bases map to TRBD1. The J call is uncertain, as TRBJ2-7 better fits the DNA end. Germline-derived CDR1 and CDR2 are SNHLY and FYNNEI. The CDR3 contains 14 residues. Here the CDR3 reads CASSEGQGAYEQYF. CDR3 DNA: TGTGCCAGCAGTGAGGGACAGGGGGCCTACGAGCAGTACTTC.

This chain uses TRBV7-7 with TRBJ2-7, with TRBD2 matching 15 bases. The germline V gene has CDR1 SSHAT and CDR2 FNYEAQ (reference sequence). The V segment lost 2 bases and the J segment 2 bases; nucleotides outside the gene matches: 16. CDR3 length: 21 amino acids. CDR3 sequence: CASSLYPRTSGRAETPYEQYF. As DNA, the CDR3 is TGTGCCAGCAGCTTATATCCCCGGACTAGCGGGAGGGCTGAAACCCCCTACGAGCAGTACTTC.

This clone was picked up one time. The CDR3, as DNA: TGTGCCAGCCTTAGGGACAGGGAATACGAGCAGTACTTC. Encoded protein: CASLRDREYEQYF. The chain recombines TRBV2 with TRBJ2-7, with 9 bases that match TRBD1. V lost 8 bases to trimming and J lost 4 bases; unmatched junction nucleotides: 6. The CDR3 runs 13 residues. Germline V lookup: CDR1 SNHLY, CDR2 FYNNEI.

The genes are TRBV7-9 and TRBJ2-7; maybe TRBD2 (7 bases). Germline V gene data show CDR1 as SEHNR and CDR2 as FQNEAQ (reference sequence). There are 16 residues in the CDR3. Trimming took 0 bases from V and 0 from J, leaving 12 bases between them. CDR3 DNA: TGTGCCAGCAGCTTAGCGGGGGGGGCTGGCTCCTACGAGCAGTACTTC. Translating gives CASSLAGGAGSYEQYF.

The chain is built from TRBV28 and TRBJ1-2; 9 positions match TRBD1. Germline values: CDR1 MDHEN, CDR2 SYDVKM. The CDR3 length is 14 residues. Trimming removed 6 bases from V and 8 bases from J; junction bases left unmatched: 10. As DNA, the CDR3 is TGTGCCAGCAGCCCCGACAGGGGGGCGAGGGGCTACACCTTC. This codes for CASSPDRGARGYTF.

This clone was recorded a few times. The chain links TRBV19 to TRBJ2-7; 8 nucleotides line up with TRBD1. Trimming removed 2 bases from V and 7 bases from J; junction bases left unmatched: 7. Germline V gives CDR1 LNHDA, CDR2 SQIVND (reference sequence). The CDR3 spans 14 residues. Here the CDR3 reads CASSIRTGFQEQYF. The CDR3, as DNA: TGTGCCAGTAGTATACGGACAGGGTTTCAAGAGCAGTACTTC. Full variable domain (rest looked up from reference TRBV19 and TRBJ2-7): DGGITQSPKYLFRKEGQNVTLSCEQNLNHDAMYWYRQDPGQGLRLIYYSQIVNDFQKGDIAEGYSVSREKKESFPLTVTSAQKNPTAFYLCASSIRTGFQEQYFGPGTRLTVT.

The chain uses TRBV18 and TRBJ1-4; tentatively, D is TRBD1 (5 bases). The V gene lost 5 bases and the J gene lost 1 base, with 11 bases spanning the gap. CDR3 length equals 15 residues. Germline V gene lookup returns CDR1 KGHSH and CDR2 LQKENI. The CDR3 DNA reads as TGTGCCAGCTCAGGCCAGGGTGGAACTAATGAAAAACTGTTTTTT. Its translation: CASSGQGGTNEKLFF.